A selection of T cell receptor beta chains follows, all from one sample in a study of OX40 agonist ivuxolimab in advanced cancers. Clones were read by immunoSEQ multiplex PCR, and TCRdb kept only the in-frame ones, dropping some. The sample consists of about 120,000 clones, around 91% of them appearing once. The sample here was CD4+ or CD8+ T cells sorted from blood, taken in a trial of the OX40 agonist ivuxolimab. Receptors originate from an adult with an advanced solid tumor such as melanoma, head and neck, liver or kidney cancer. Each CDR3 is given with its conserved first and last residue. The D gene is left open where the match is weak. Clone size is not always given. Where it is, it says once, few, many or a class for expanded clones.

d_call	v_call	clone_size	j_call	cdr3_aa	cdr3_nt
TRBD1	TRBV7-3	NA	TRBJ2-3	CASSSRQGSTDTQYF	TGTGCCAGCAGCTCTCGACAGGGGAGCACAGATACGCAGTATTTT
NA	TRBV5-4	NA	TRBJ2-3	CASSFGGPDTQYF	TGTGCCAGCAGCTTCGGGGGGCCAGATACGCAGTATTTT
NA	TRBV9	NA	TRBJ1-6	CASSEEVANSPLHF	TGTGCCAGCAGCGAAGAGGTGGCGAATTCACCCCTCCACTTT
NA	TRBV12-5	NA	TRBJ2-2	CASGLPTNTGELFF	TGTGCTAGTGGTTTGCCTACGAACACCGGGGAGCTGTTTTTT
NA	TRBV30	NA	TRBJ1-3	CAWSASSGNTIYF	TGTGCCTGGAGTGCCTCCTCTGGAAACACCATATATTTT
NA	TRBV28	NA	TRBJ2-2	CASSFGTVPGELFF	TGTGCCAGCAGTTTTGGAACAGTCCCCGGGGAGCTGTTTTTT
NA	TRBV6-4	NA	TRBJ2-2	CASSLQGSGELFF	TGTGCCAGCAGTCTACAGGGCTCCGGGGAGCTGTTTTTT
NA	TRBV25-1	NA	TRBJ1-4	CASSEGGFQEKLFF	TGTGCCAGCAGTGAAGGAGGGTTTCAGGAAAAACTGTTTTTT
NA	TRBV15	NA	TRBJ2-1	CATSRDPTDYNEQFF	TGTGCCACCAGCAGAGATCCCACCGACTACAATGAGCAGTTCTTC
NA	TRBV10-3	NA	TRBJ2-1	CAISGLDGGGEQFF	TGTGCCATCAGTGGACTAGACGGAGGAGGTGAGCAGTTCTTC
TRBD2	TRBV9	NA	TRBJ2-5	CASSVAAGGPGETQYF	TGTGCCAGCAGCGTAGCGGCGGGGGGGCCGGGAGAGACCCAGTACTTC
NA	TRBV28	NA	TRBJ1-2	CASSLGQSHFGYTF	TGTGCCAGCAGTTTAGGACAGTCCCATTTTGGCTACACCTTC
NA	TRBV25-1	once	TRBJ2-1	CASSHSVVSYNEQFF	TGTGCCAGCAGTCATAGCGTGGTCTCCTACAATGAGCAGTTCTTC
TRBD1	TRBV28	NA	TRBJ1-3	CASSPRQGSTGNTIYF	TGTGCCAGCAGTCCAAGACAGGGTTCGACTGGAAACACCATATATTTT
NA	TRBV10-3	NA	TRBJ2-5	CAISDQQGEETQYF	TGTGCCATCAGTGACCAACAAGGGGAAGAGACCCAGTACTTC
TRBD2	TRBV28	NA	TRBJ2-7	CASSSGGISYEQYF	TGTGCCAGCAGCTCCGGGGGGATCTCCTACGAGCAGTACTTC
TRBD2	TRBV7-2	NA	TRBJ2-6	CASSPQRGHSGANVLTF	TGTGCCAGCAGCCCGCAGCGGGGCCACTCTGGGGCCAACGTCCTGACTTTC
NA	TRBV10-1	NA	TRBJ2-5	CASRMDSQETQYF	TGCGCCAGCAGGATGGACAGCCAAGAGACCCAGTACTTC
NA	TRBV6-5	NA	TRBJ2-1	CASSPTTGRTFF	TGTGCCAGCAGTCCTACGACTGGCAGAACGTTCTTC
NA	TRBV7-2	NA	TRBJ1-5	CASSMGGVSHQPQHF	TGTGCCAGCAGCATGGGCGGGGTATCCCATCAGCCCCAGCATTTT
NA	TRBV28	NA	TRBJ1-5	CASPPSHGLHSNQPQHF	TGTGCCAGCCCACCTTCCCACGGCCTCCATAGCAATCAGCCCCAGCATTTT
NA	TRBV6-5	once	TRBJ2-3	CASSYRAGATTDTQYF	TGTGCCAGCAGTTACAGGGCGGGGGCCACCACAGATACGCAGTATTTT
TRBD1	TRBV7-2	NA	TRBJ2-7	CASSFYRDSYEQYF	TGTGCCAGCAGCTTCTACCGGGACAGTTACGAGCAGTACTTC
NA	TRBV7-2	once	TRBJ1-2	CASSLVSYVFSNYGYTF	TGTGCCAGCAGCTTAGTCTCGTATGTATTCTCAAACTATGGCTACACCTTC
TRBD2	TRBV7-2	once	TRBJ2-1	CASSLPLAGGPNEQFF	TGTGCCAGCAGCCTGCCTCTAGCGGGGGGGCCGAATGAGCAGTTCTTC
TRBD1	TRBV5-6	NA	TRBJ1-6	CASSGQGGSYNSPLHF	TGTGCCAGCAGCGGACAGGGAGGGTCCTATAATTCACCCCTCCACTTT
NA	TRBV9	NA	TRBJ2-3	CASSPRDTFTDTQYF	TGTGCCAGCAGCCCAAGGGACACCTTCACAGATACGCAGTATTTT
NA	TRBV7-2	NA	TRBJ2-1	CASRSGGPYNEQFF	TGTGCCAGCAGATCTGGGGGGCCTTACAATGAGCAGTTCTTC
TRBD2	TRBV7-2	NA	TRBJ2-3	CASSFGGGMTDTQYF	TGTGCCAGCAGCTTTGGCGGGGGGATGACAGATACGCAGTATTTT
NA	TRBV27	NA	TRBJ2-1	CASSKHRVTNEQFF	TGTGCCAGCAGTAAACACAGGGTTACGAATGAGCAGTTCTTC
NA	TRBV18	NA	TRBJ2-2	CASSGPNTGELFF	TGTGCCAGCTCTGGACCGAACACCGGGGAGCTGTTTTTT
TRBD2	TRBV7-9	NA	TRBJ2-1	CASSSPGLVHNEQFF	TGTGCCAGCAGCTCTCCGGGACTAGTCCACAATGAGCAGTTCTTC
TRBD1	TRBV19	NA	TRBJ2-7	CASSSTGTYEQYF	TGTGCCAGTAGTTCGACAGGGACGTACGAGCAGTACTTC
NA	TRBV7-9	NA	TRBJ2-1	CASSFAGSNEQFF	TGTGCCAGCAGCTTTGCGGGGTCCAATGAGCAGTTCTTC
NA	TRBV6-5	NA	TRBJ2-1	CASSNRAEQFF	TGTGCCAGCAGTAACCGGGCAGAGCAGTTCTTC
NA	TRBV9	NA	TRBJ1-1	CASSVFDGNTEAFF	TGTGCCAGCAGCGTATTCGATGGGAACACTGAAGCTTTCTTT
NA	TRBV19	NA	TRBJ1-5	CASSTIGTTNQPQHF	TGTGCCAGTAGTACGATCGGGACAACCAATCAGCCCCAGCATTTT
NA	TRBV30	NA	TRBJ1-6	CAWIGDSNSPLHF	TGTGCCTGGATCGGGGACTCGAATTCACCCCTCCACTTT
NA	TRBV9	NA	TRBJ1-3	CASSEGSFSGNTIYF	TGTGCCAGCAGCGAGGGGAGCTTCTCTGGAAACACCATATATTTT
NA	TRBV11-2	NA	TRBJ2-5	CASSLQGNRETQYF	TGTGCCAGCAGCTTACAGGGGAATAGGGAGACCCAGTACTTC
TRBD2	TRBV7-3	NA	TRBJ2-3	CASSFGGAHTDTQYF	TGTGCCAGCAGTTTCGGGGGGGCCCACACAGATACGCAGTATTTT
TRBD2	TRBV6-1	NA	TRBJ2-5	CASSEARTSRETQYF	TGTGCCAGCAGTGAAGCGAGGACTAGCAGAGAGACCCAGTACTTC
NA	TRBV7-2	NA	TRBJ2-1	CASVRDGTYNEQFF	TGTGCCAGCGTCCGGGACGGAACCTACAATGAGCAGTTCTTC
TRBD1	TRBV28	NA	TRBJ2-7	CASSSDRDGQYF	TGTGCCAGCAGTTCGGACAGGGACGGGCAGTACTTC
TRBD1	TRBV6-5	NA	TRBJ1-4	CASSQRGLNEKLFF	TGTGCCAGCAGCCAAAGGGGGCTCAATGAAAAACTGTTTTTT
NA	TRBV18	NA	TRBJ2-7	CASSPGTSGSYEQYF	TGTGCCAGCTCCCCCGGTACGTCGGGCTCCTACGAGCAGTACTTC
TRBD1	TRBV30	NA	TRBJ1-1	CAWGKGAGTEAFF	TGTGCCTGGGGGAAGGGGGCCGGCACTGAAGCTTTCTTT
TRBD2	TRBV11-1	NA	TRBJ2-5	CASSTRLAGGETQYF	TGTGCCAGCAGCACGAGGCTAGCGGGGGGGGAGACCCAGTACTTC
TRBD2	TRBV7-2	NA	TRBJ2-1	CASSQARAGGPTSAGEQFF	TGTGCCAGCAGCCAGGCCCGGGCGGGGGGTCCTACATCCGCGGGTGAGCAGTTCTTC
NA	TRBV10-3	NA	TRBJ1-1	CAIRELLNTEAFF	TGTGCCATCAGGGAGCTTTTGAACACTGAAGCTTTCTTT